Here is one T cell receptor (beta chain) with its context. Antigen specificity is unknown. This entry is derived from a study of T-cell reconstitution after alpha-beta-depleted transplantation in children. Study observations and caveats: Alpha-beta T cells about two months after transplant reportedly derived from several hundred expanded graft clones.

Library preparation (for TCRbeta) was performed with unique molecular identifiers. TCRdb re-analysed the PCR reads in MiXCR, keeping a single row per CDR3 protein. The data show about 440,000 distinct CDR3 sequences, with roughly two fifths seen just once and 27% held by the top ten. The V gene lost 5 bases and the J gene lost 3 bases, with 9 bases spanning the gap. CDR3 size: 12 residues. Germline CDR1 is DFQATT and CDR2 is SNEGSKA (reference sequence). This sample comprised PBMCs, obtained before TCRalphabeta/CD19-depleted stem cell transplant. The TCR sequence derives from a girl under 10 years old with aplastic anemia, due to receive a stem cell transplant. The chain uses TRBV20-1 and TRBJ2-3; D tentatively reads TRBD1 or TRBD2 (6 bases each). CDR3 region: CSAEGGTDTQYF. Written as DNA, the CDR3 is TGCAGTGCTGAAGGGGGGACAGATACGCAGTATTTT.